The source of this T cell receptor beta chain is a study of T cells after somatic rescue of genetic block. This table comes from immunoSEQ multiplex PCR, and its TCRdb copy is limited to in-frame clones, with some not included. This table has approximately 88,000 clones, 80% to 90% appearing once. V shed 3 bases, J shed 4 bases, and the junction held 2 bases outside the gene matches. The CDR3 is 14 amino acids. The germline CDR1 and CDR2 sequences are MNHEY and SMNVEV (reference sequence). This chain links TRBV27 with TRBJ1-5; 8 bases are shared with TRBD1. The sample comprised peripheral blood mononuclear cells (PBMCs). The TCR originated in a young woman. DNA of the CDR3: TGTGCCAGCAGTTTTCAGGGGGCTAATCAGCCCCAGCATTTT. Translation: CASSFQGANQPQHF.